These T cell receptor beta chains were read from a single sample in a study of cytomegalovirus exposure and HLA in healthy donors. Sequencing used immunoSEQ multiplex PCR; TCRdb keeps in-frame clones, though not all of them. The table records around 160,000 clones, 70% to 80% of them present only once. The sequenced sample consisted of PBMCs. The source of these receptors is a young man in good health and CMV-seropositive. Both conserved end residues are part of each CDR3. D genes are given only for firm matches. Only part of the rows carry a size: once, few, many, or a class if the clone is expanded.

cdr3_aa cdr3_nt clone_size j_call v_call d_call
CASSLDLPGGFNEKLFF TGTGCCAGCAGCTTAGATCTCCCAGGGGGGTTCAATGAAAAACTGTTTTTT NA TRBJ1-4 TRBV11-2 TRBD1
CASSPRAGGAGDTQYF TGTGCCAGCAGCCCCCGAGCGGGAGGGGCGGGAGATACGCAGTATTTT NA TRBJ2-3 TRBV7-9 TRBD2
CASSQQRGGAEQYF TGCGCCAGCAGCCAACAACGCGGGGGGGCTGAGCAGTACTTC few TRBJ2-7 TRBV4-1 TRBD2
CASSQGLAGPYEQYF TGTGCCAGCAGCCAAGGACTAGCGGGACCTTACGAGCAGTACTTC NA TRBJ2-7 TRBV13 TRBD2
CASSATGDSYEQYF TGTGCCAGCTCCGCGACAGGGGACTCCTACGAGCAGTACTTC NA TRBJ2-7 TRBV18 TRBD1
CASSRRQEHPLVEAFF TGTGCCAGCAGCCGGCGACAGGAGCACCCCCTGGTAGAAGCTTTCTTT NA TRBJ1-1 TRBV14 NA
CASQGLDREVGYGYTF TGTGCCAGTCAGGGTTTGGACAGGGAGGTCGGCTATGGCTACACCTTC NA TRBJ1-2 TRBV2 TRBD1
CSVDTGTSLNEQFF TGCAGCGTGGACACCGGGACTAGTTTAAATGAGCAGTTCTTC NA TRBJ2-1 TRBV29-1 TRBD2
CASSYSQGAGELFF TGTGCCAGCAGTTACTCGCAGGGGGCCGGGGAGCTGTTTTTT NA TRBJ2-2 TRBV6-5 TRBD1
CASSPSVNGNQPQHF TGTGCCAGCTCACCTTCAGTAAACGGCAATCAGCCCCAGCATTTT NA TRBJ1-5 TRBV18 NA
CASSLGSRGFIEAFF TGTGCCAGCAGCTTGGGATCCAGAGGGTTCATTGAAGCTTTCTTT NA TRBJ1-1 TRBV5-6 NA
CASSLPQVHNQPQHF TGTGCCAGCAGTCTACCACAGGTTCACAATCAGCCCCAGCATTTT NA TRBJ1-5 TRBV28 NA
CAWSVLTSGVHNEQFF TGTGCCTGGAGTGTGCTAACTAGCGGGGTCCACAATGAGCAGTTCTTC few TRBJ2-1 TRBV30 TRBD2
CASSQSLAGGADTQYF TGTGCCAGCAGCCAGTCACTAGCGGGCGGGGCGGATACGCAGTATTTT NA TRBJ2-3 TRBV4-2 TRBD2
CASGSGQGNQPQHF TGTGCCAGCGGTTCGGGACAGGGGAATCAGCCCCAGCATTTT NA TRBJ1-5 TRBV28 TRBD1
CASSLGPGDYGYTF TGCGCCAGCAGCTTGGGGCCTGGTGACTATGGCTACACCTTC few TRBJ1-2 TRBV5-1 NA
CASSSPQGAGNTIYF TGTGCCAGCAGTTCCCCACAGGGGGCTGGAAACACCATATATTTT NA TRBJ1-3 TRBV28 TRBD1
CASSWGSDRVNGYTF TGTGCCAGCAGCTGGGGATCGGACAGGGTCAATGGCTACACCTTC once TRBJ1-2 TRBV28 TRBD1
CASRSDRGMVYEQYF TGTGCCAGCAGGTCCGACAGGGGAATGGTCTACGAGCAGTACTTC NA TRBJ2-7 TRBV27 TRBD1
CASSESQGAANTEAFF TGTGCCAGCAGTGAAAGCCAGGGGGCCGCGAACACTGAAGCTTTCTTT once TRBJ1-1 TRBV6-1 TRBD1
CASSPDRSSYEQYF TGTGCCAGCAGCCCGGACAGGAGCTCCTACGAGCAGTACTTC NA TRBJ2-7 TRBV7-7 TRBD1
CASSKVGGDLGETEAFF TGCGCCAGCAGCAAGGTCGGGGGAGACCTAGGGGAAACTGAAGCTTTCTTT once TRBJ1-1 TRBV5-1 NA
CATSRDSGARGPRGTDTQYF TGTGCCACCAGCAGAGATTCCGGGGCCAGGGGCCCCCGGGGCACAGATACGCAGTATTTT NA TRBJ2-3 TRBV15 NA
CASSHSGGTGELFF TGCGCCAGCAGCCATTCAGGGGGAACCGGGGAGCTGTTTTTT NA TRBJ2-2 TRBV4-3 TRBD1
CASSESGREPNYEQYF TGTGCCAGCAGTGAATCGGGCAGGGAACCGAACTACGAGCAGTACTTC NA TRBJ2-7 TRBV25-1 NA
CASSLGAMSSYEQYF TGCGCCAGCAGCTTGGGGGCAATGAGCTCCTACGAGCAGTACTTC NA TRBJ2-7 TRBV5-1 NA
CASSPGTRNTGELFF TGTGCCAGCTCGCCAGGGACTAGAAACACCGGGGAGCTGTTTTTT NA TRBJ2-2 TRBV18 TRBD2
CASGLAPGTSLGEQFF TGTGCTAGTGGTTTGGCCCCCGGGACTAGCCTAGGTGAGCAGTTCTTC NA TRBJ2-1 TRBV12-5 TRBD2
CASRAWAGTPRETNTEAFF TGTGCCAGCAGAGCATGGGCGGGCACCCCGCGAGAGACTAACACTGAAGCTTTCTTT NA TRBJ1-1 TRBV28 NA
CASSFTPLKWEEGIEQFF TGTGCCAGCAGTTTTACCCCTCTAAAGTGGGAGGAGGGGATTGAGCAGTTCTTC medium-sized TRBJ2-1 TRBV28 NA
CASSAEGFSMAGLYNEQFF TGTGCCAGCAGTGCCGAAGGATTTAGTATGGCAGGGCTTTACAATGAGCAGTTCTTC NA TRBJ2-1 TRBV6-1 NA
CASSEEVGTGGKKLFF TGTGCCAGCAGTGAAGAGGTCGGGACAGGGGGGAAAAAACTGTTTTTT NA TRBJ1-4 TRBV6-1 TRBD1
CASSAMGNSAKAYEQYF TGTGCCAGCAGCGCTATGGGGAATAGCGCGAAGGCCTACGAGCAGTACTTC NA TRBJ2-7 TRBV21-1 NA
CASSPPDRGTYEQYF TGTGCCAGCAGTCCCCCGGACAGGGGCACCTACGAGCAGTACTTC NA TRBJ2-7 TRBV2 TRBD1
CASSARAAYEQYF TGTGCCAGCAGTGCCAGGGCCGCCTACGAGCAGTACTTC NA TRBJ2-7 TRBV6-1 NA
CSVDSGTYEQYF TGCAGCGTTGACAGCGGAACCTACGAGCAGTACTTC NA TRBJ2-7 TRBV29-1 NA
CASSLDGDSFSYEQYF TGTGCCAGCAGTTTAGACGGGGACTCATTTAGCTACGAGCAGTACTTC NA TRBJ2-7 TRBV27 NA
CASSETRDVFSAYEQYF TGTGCCAGCAGTGAAACCAGGGATGTGTTTTCGGCCTACGAGCAGTACTTC NA TRBJ2-7 TRBV2 NA
CASSLYPDYLNTGELFF TGTGCCAGCAGTTTATACCCGGACTACCTGAACACCGGGGAGCTGTTTTTT NA TRBJ2-2 TRBV27 NA
CASSLAALGYGYTF TGTGCCAGCAGCTTAGCTGCCCTCGGCTATGGCTACACCTTC NA TRBJ1-2 TRBV7-9 NA
CAWSVAGANEQFF TGTGCCTGGAGTGTAGCGGGAGCCAATGAGCAGTTCTTC once TRBJ2-1 TRBV30 TRBD2
CASSLGAGSYGYTF TGTGCCAGCAGCTTGGGTGCAGGGTCATATGGCTACACCTTC NA TRBJ1-2 TRBV7-9 NA
CASRGTSGRTDTQYF TGCGCCAGCCGGGGGACTAGCGGACGCACAGATACGCAGTATTTT NA TRBJ2-3 TRBV5-1 TRBD2